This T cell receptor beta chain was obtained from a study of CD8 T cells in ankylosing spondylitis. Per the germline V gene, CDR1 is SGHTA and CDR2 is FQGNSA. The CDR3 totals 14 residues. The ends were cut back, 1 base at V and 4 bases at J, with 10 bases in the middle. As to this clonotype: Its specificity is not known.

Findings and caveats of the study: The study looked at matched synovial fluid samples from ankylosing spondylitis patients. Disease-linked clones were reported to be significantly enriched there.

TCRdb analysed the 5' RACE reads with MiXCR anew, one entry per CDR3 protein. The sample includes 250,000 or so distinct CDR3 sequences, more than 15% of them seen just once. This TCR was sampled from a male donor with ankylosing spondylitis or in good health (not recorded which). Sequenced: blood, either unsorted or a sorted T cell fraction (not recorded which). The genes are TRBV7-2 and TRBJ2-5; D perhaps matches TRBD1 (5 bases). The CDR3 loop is CASSLDPGRETQYF. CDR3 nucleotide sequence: TGTGCCAGCAGCTTAGATCCAGGGCGAGAGACCCAGTACTTC.